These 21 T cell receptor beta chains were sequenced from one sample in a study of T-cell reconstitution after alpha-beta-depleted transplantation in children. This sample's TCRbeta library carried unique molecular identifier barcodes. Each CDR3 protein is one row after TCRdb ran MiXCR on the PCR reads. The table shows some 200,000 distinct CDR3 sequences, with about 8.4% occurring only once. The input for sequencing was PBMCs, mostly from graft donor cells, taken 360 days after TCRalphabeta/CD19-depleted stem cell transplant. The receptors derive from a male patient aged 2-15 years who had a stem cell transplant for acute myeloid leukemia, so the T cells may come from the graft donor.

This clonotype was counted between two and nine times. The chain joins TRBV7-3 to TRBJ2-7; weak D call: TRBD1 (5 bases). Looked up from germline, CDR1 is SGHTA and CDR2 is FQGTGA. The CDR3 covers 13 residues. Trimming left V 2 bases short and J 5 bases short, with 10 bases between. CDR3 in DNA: TGTGCCAGCAGCTTACGCAGGGCGGACGAGCAGTACTTC. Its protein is CASSLRRADEQYF.

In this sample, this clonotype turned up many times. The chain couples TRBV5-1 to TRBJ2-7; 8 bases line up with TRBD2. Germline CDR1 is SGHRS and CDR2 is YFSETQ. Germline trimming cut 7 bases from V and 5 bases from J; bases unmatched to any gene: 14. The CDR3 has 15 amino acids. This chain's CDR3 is CASYPGGGRWNEQYF. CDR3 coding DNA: TGCGCCAGCTATCCTGGGGGCGGGAGGTGGAACGAGCAGTACTTC.

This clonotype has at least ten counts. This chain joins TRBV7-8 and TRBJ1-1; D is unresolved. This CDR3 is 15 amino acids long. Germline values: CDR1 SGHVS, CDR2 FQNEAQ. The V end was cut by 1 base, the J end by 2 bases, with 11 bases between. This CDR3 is CASSLGLFTNTEAFF. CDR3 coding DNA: TGTGCCAGCAGCTTAGGGCTCTTCACTAACACTGAAGCTTTCTTT. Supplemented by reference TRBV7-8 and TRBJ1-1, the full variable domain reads GAGVSQSPRYKVAKRGQDVALRCDPISGHVSLFWYQQALGQGPEFLTYFQNEAQLDKSGLPSDRFFAERPEGSVSTLKIQRTQQEDSAVYLCASSLGLFTNTEAFFGQGTRLTVV.

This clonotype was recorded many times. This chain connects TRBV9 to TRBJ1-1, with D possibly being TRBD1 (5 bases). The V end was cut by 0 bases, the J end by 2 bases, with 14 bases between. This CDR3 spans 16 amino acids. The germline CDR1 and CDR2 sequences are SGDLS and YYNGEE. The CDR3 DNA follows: TGTGCCAGCAGCGTAGGGGGCTGGGCGCCAAACACTGAAGCTTTCTTT. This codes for CASSVGGWAPNTEAFF. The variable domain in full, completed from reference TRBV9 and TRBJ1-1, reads DSGVTQTPKHLITATGQRVTLRCSPRSGDLSVYWYQQSLDQGLQFLIQYYNGEERAKGNILERFSAQQFPDLHSELNLSSLELGDSALYFCASSVGGWAPNTEAFFGQGTRLTVV.

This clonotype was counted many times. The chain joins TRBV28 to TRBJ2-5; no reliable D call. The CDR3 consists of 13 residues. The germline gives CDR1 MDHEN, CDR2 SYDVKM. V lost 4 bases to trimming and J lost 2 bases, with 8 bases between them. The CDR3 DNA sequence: TGTGCCAGCAGTTCCCAGGTTCAAGAGACCCAGTACTTC. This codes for CASSSQVQETQYF.

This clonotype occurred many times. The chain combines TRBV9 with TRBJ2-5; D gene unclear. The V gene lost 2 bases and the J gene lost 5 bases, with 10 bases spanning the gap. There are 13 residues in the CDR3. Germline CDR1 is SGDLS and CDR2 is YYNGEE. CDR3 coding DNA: TGTGCCAGCAGCGTCAGAGGATGGGAGACCCAGTACTTC. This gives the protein CASSVRGWETQYF.

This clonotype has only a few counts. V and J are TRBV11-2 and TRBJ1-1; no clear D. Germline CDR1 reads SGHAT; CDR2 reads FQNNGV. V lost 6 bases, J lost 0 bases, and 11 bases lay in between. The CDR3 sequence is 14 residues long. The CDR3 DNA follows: TGTGCCAGCAGTAGCACTCTTATGAACACTGAAGCTTTCTTT. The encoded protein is CASSSTLMNTEAFF.

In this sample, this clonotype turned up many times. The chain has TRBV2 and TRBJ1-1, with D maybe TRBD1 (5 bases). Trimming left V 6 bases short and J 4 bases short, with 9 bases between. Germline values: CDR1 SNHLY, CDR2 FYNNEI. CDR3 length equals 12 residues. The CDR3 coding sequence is TGTGCCAGCAGGAACCAGGGCACTGAAGCTTTCTTT. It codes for CASRNQGTEAFF.

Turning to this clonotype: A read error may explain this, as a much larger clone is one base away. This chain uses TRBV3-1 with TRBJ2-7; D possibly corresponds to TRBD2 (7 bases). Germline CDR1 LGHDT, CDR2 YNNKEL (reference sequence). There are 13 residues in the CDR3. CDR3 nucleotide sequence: TGTGCCAGCAGCAAGGGGGGGTCATACGAGCAGCACGTC. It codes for CASSKGGSYEQHV.

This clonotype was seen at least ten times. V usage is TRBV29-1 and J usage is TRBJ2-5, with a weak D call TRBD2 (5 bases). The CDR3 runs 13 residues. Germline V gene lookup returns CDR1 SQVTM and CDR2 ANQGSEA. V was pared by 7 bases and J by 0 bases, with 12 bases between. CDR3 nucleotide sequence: TGCAGCGGAGCGGTGGGATACCAAGAGACCCAGTACTTC. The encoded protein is CSGAVGYQETQYF. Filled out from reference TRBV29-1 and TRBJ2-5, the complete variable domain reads SAVISQKPSRDICQRGTSLTIQCQVDSQVTMMFWYRQQPGQSLTLIATANQGSEATYESGFVIDKFPISRPNLTFSTLTVSNMSPEDSSIYLCSGAVGYQETQYFGPGTRLLVL.

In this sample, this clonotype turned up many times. The CDR3 DNA reads TGTGCCACCAGCAGAGATCTCGGACTAGCGGGGGGGATAGAGACCCAGTACTTC. It translates to CATSRDLGLAGGIETQYF. The chain couples TRBV15 to TRBJ2-5; 15 bases fit TRBD2. After removal of 0 bases from V and 4 bases from J, the junction contained 6 bases not matched to a gene. The germline V gene has CDR1 LNHNV and CDR2 YYDKDF (reference sequence). The CDR3 sequence is 18 residues long.

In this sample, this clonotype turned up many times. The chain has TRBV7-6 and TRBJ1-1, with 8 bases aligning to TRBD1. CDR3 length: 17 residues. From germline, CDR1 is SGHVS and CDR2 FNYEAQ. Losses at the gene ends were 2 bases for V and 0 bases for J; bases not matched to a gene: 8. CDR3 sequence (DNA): TGTGCCAGCAGCTTAAAGACAGGGGCATACCTGAACACTGAAGCTTTCTTT. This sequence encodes CASSLKTGAYLNTEAFF.

CDR3 protein: CASKLLAANTEAFF. The CDR3 bases are TGTGCCAGCAAGCTCCTGGCAGCGAACACTGAAGCTTTCTTT. V and J are TRBV6-2 or TRBV6-3 and TRBJ1-1; D ambiguous. With 7 bases removed from V and 1 base from J, the gap between germline ends came to 13 bases. The CDR3 loop spans 14 amino acids. Per germline, CDR1 MNHEY and CDR2 SVGEGT.

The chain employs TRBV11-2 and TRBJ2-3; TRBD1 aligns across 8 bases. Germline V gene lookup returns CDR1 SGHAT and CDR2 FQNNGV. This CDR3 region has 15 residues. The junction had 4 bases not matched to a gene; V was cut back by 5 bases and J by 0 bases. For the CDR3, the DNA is TGTGCCAGCAGCATCCGGGACAGGAGCACAGATACGCAGTATTTT. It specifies CASSIRDRSTDTQYF.

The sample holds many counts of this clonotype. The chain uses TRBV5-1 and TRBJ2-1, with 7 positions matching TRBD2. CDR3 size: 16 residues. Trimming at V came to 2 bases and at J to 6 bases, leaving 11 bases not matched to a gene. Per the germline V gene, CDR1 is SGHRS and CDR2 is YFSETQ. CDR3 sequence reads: CASSFMGGTTFNEQFF. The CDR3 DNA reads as TGCGCCAGCAGCTTTATGGGGGGGACGACTTTCAATGAGCAGTTCTTC.

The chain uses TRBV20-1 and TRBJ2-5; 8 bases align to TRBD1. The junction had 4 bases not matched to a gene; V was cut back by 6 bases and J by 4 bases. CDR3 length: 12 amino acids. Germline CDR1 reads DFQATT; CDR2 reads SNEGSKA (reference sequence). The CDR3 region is CSAARGRETQYF. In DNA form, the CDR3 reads TGCAGTGCAGCCAGGGGGCGAGAGACCCAGTACTTC.

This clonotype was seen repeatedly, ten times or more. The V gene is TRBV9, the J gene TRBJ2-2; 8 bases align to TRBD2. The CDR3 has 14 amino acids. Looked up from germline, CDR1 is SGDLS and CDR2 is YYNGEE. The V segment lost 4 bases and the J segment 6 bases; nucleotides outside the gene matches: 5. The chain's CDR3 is CASSSGLAPGELFF. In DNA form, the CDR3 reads TGTGCCAGCAGCTCCGGACTAGCCCCCGGGGAGCTGTTTTTT.

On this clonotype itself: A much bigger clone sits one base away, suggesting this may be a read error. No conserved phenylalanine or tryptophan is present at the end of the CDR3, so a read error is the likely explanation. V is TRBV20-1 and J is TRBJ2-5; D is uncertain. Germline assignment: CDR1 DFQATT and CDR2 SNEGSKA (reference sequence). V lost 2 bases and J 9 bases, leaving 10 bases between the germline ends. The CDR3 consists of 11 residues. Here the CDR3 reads CSARFPEAQYC. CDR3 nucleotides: TGCAGTGCTAGATTCCCCGAGGCCCAGTACTGC.

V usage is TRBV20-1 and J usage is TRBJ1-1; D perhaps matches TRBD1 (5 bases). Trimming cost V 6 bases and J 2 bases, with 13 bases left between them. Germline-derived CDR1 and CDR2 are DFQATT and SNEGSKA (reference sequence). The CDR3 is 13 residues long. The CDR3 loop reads CSAVGHPNTEAFF. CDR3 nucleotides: TGCAGTGCAGTAGGACACCCTAACACTGAAGCTTTCTTT.

The CDR3 bases are TGCGCCAGCAGCCTCGGGGGCACCGGAGATACGCAGTATTTT. Translation gives CASSLGGTGDTQYF. The chain carries TRBV5-1 and TRBJ2-3; D possibly matches TRBD1 or TRBD2 (6 bases each). Deletions cut 4 bases from V and 5 bases from J, with 14 bases between. CDR3 size: 14 residues. Germline V lookup: CDR1 SGHRS, CDR2 YFSETQ.

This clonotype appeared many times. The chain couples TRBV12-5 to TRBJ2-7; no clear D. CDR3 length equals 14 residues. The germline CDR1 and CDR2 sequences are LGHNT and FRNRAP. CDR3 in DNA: TGTGCTAGTGGTTTGGTACATCTAGACCAGCCCTGGCACGTC. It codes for CASGLVHLDQPWHV.